These 27 T cell receptor beta chains originate from one sample sequenced in a study of cytomegalovirus exposure and HLA in healthy donors. With 60 Vbeta and 13 Jbeta primers, the PCR was carried out. Clones were read by immunoSEQ multiplex PCR, and TCRdb kept only the in-frame ones, dropping some. The data contain 65,000 to 90,000 clones, less than 85% of them seen just once; the ten biggest clones take up 4% to 4.5%. The sample was PBMCs. These TCRs come from a man aged 60 to 75 in good health and CMV-seronegative.

The chain combines TRBV5-4 with TRBJ2-1, with 7 bases fitting TRBD2. The germline CDR1 and CDR2 sequences are SGHNT and YYREEE (reference sequence). The CDR3 covers 15 residues. V lost 0 bases to trimming and J lost 3 bases; unmatched junction nucleotides: 3. The CDR3 bases are TGTGCCAGCAGCTTGGTGGGGGGGAGCTACAATGAGCAGTTCTTC. Translation gives CASSLVGGSYNEQFF.

In its sample, this clone was seen a few times. The gene calls are TRBV4-2 and TRBJ2-2; 9 bases fit TRBD2. V shed 3 bases and J 3 bases; nucleotides not matched to a gene: 5. CDR1 is LGHNA and CDR2 is YNFKEQ in the germline V gene. The CDR3 spans 16 residues. CDR3 nucleotide sequence: TGTGCCAGCAGCCATTGGGCTAGCGGGGACACCGGGGAGCTGTTTTTT. Translation gives CASSHWASGDTGELFF.

V usage is TRBV9 and J usage is TRBJ2-7; 10 nucleotides agree with TRBD1. From germline, CDR1 is SGDLS and CDR2 YYNGEE. The trim removed 0 bases at V and 3 bases at J, leaving 3 bases unmatched. The CDR3 sequence is 15 residues long. The DNA of the CDR3 is TGTGCCAGCAGCGTAGGGGGGACAGGGGTCTACGAGCAGTACTTC. It codes for CASSVGGTGVYEQYF.

The CDR3 reads CASSYPGLATYNEQFF. The CDR3 DNA is TGTGCCAGCAGTTACCCCGGACTAGCGACCTACAATGAGCAGTTCTTC. This rearrangement joins TRBV6-7 to TRBJ2-1; 9 bases line up with TRBD2. TRBV6-7 is an ORF, and what it does is uncertain. The CDR3 totals 16 residues. The trim removed 2 bases at V and 2 bases at J, leaving 4 bases unmatched.

This clone was seen more than once but under ten times. The rearrangement joins TRBV6-1 to TRBJ1-5; TRBD1 is a possible D gene (5 bases). V was shortened by 2 bases and J by 4 bases, with 6 bases between the two germline ends. Germline assignment: CDR1 MNHNS and CDR2 SASEGT. This CDR3 has 13 residues. CDR3 loop: CASSESGNQPQHF. CDR3 coding DNA: TGTGCCAGCAGTGAATCAGGGAATCAGCCCCAGCATTTT.

This chain uses TRBV7-9 with TRBJ1-2; weak D call: TRBD1 (6 bases). The CDR3 spans 13 residues. Trimming took 5 bases from V and 2 from J, leaving 9 bases between them. Germline values: CDR1 SEHNR, CDR2 FQNEAQ (reference sequence). The CDR3 sequence is CASSVGQNYGYTF. The CDR3 bases are TGTGCCAGCAGCGTCGGACAGAACTATGGCTACACCTTC.

For this clone: A junction boundary mismatches the germline segment, possibly from a read error. The chain recombines TRBV7-7 with TRBJ2-5, with a possible D match to TRBD2 (6 bases). Germline V gene lookup returns CDR1 SSHAT and CDR2 FNYEAQ (reference sequence). The length of the CDR3 is 14 residues. CDR3 sequence (DNA): TGTGCTAGCAGCTTAGACGGGGGCCAAGAGACCCAGTACTTC. This gives the protein CASSLDGGQETQYF.

The genes are TRBV25-1 and TRBJ1-2; D is perhaps TRBD1 (5 bases). This CDR3 comprises 17 residues. Germline values: CDR1 MGHDK, CDR2 SYGVNS. V lost 2 bases and J lost 4, with 20 bases in between. This CDR3 is CASSERDWWKGGYGYTF. In DNA form, the CDR3 reads TGTGCCAGCAGTGAACGGGACTGGTGGAAGGGCGGCTATGGCTACACCTTC.

The chain recombines TRBV6-5 with TRBJ2-5; 7 bases fit TRBD1. V lost 0 bases to trimming and J lost 5 bases; unmatched junction nucleotides: 6. Looked up from germline, CDR1 is MNHEY and CDR2 is SVGAGI. The CDR3 is 15 residues long. In nucleotides, the CDR3 is TGTGCCAGCAGTTACTCTGGACAGGTCGGGGAGACCCAGTACTTC. Encoded protein: CASSYSGQVGETQYF.

The chain uses TRBV18 and TRBJ2-5, with a tentative D call TRBD1 (5 bases). Per the germline V gene, CDR1 is KGHSH and CDR2 is LQKENI. V was pared by 2 bases and J by 3 bases, with 13 bases between. The CDR3 extends over 15 amino acids. The CDR3 coding sequence is TGTGCCAGCTCACCATTCCAGGGAAGTGAAGAGACCCAGTACTTC. Its translation is CASSPFQGSEETQYF.

In its sample, this clone was seen a few times. The chain joins TRBV7-9 to TRBJ1-1; 8 bases fit TRBD1. CDR1 is SEHNR and CDR2 is FQNEAQ in the germline V gene (reference sequence). V was pared by 7 bases and J by 2 bases, with 9 bases of the junction left unmatched. The CDR3 length is 15 residues. The CDR3 loop reads CASIHDRGLNTEAFF. CDR3 DNA sequence: TGTGCCAGCATCCACGACAGGGGCTTAAACACTGAAGCTTTCTTT.

The chain couples TRBV6-5 to TRBJ2-3, with TRBD2 matching 9 bases. J was trimmed by 4 bases and V by 0 bases; bases with no gene match: 5. Germline lookup yields CDR1 MNHEY and CDR2 SVGAGI. This CDR3 has 16 residues. CDR3 sequence (DNA): TGTGCCAGCAGTTACTCGTCGGGCGGGGGGGCAGATACGCAGTATTTT. It encodes CASSYSSGGGADTQYF.

This chain uses TRBV6-1 with TRBJ2-1; tentative D call: TRBD2 (5 bases). CDR1 is MNHNS, CDR2 SASEGT, per germline. The CDR3 loop spans 14 amino acids. Trimming removed 7 bases from V and 7 bases from J, with 17 bases in between. CDR3 region: CASTGRGLRNEQFF. In DNA form, the CDR3 reads TGTGCCAGCACCGGCCGGGGTTTGAGGAATGAGCAGTTCTTC.

The rearrangement joins TRBV30 to TRBJ1-2; 12 bases line up with TRBD1. With V trimmed by 3 bases and J by 4 bases, 18 bases remained unmatched. CDR1 is GTSNPN, CDR2 SVGIG, per germline (reference sequence). This CDR3 is built from 19 residues. The DNA of the CDR3 is TGTGCCTGGAGAACGCCAAGGGGGACAGGGGGCGCATCTGTCTATGGCTACACCTTC. It encodes CAWRTPRGTGGASVYGYTF.

The chain combines TRBV30 with TRBJ2-1; 10 bases fit TRBD2. Germline CDR1 is GTSNPN and CDR2 is SVGIG (reference sequence). This CDR3 is 15 amino acids long. V shed 5 bases and J 6 bases; nucleotides not matched to a gene: 10. In DNA form, the CDR3 reads TGTGCCTGGGCCACGACGAGCGGGGGGGTCAATGAGCAGTTCTTC. Translating gives CAWATTSGGVNEQFF.

Concerning this clone itself: At one end, the junction sequence differs from germline, possibly due to a read error. The V and J genes are TRBV7-7 and TRBJ2-5, with 10 nucleotides matching TRBD2. The CDR3 is made up of 12 amino acids. Germline assignment: CDR1 SSHAT and CDR2 FNYEAQ (reference sequence). The CDR3 nucleotides read TGTGCTAGCAGCGGGGGGGAGGAGACCCAGTACTTC. Encoded protein: CASSGGEETQYF.

This rearrangement joins TRBV4-1 to TRBJ2-1; 15 nucleotides line up with TRBD2. CDR1 is MGHRA, CDR2 YSYEKL, per germline. The CDR3 is 19 amino acids. The ends lost 4 bases at V and 0 bases at J; junction bases unmatched: 7. Here the CDR3 reads CASSPGLAGGKDSYNEQFF. CDR3 sequence (DNA): TGCGCCAGCAGCCCGGGACTAGCGGGGGGTAAAGACTCCTACAATGAGCAGTTCTTC.

This chain connects TRBV13 to TRBJ2-6; D gene ambiguous. Deletions cut 5 bases from V and 3 bases from J, with 5 bases between. The CDR3 covers 13 residues. Germline values: CDR1 PRHDT, CDR2 FYEKMQ (reference sequence). Here the CDR3 DNA reads TGTGCCAGCAGCCCGGGTGGGGCCAACGTCCTGACTTTC. Residues: CASSPGGANVLTF.

The rearrangement uses TRBV7-9 and TRBJ2-5; D gene uncertain. CDR3 length equals 13 residues. Germline-derived CDR1 and CDR2 are SEHNR and FQNEAQ (reference sequence). Trimming cost V 1 base and J 7 bases, with 10 bases left between them. The CDR3, as DNA: TGTGCCAGCAGCTTAGAGGCGGTGGGGACCCAGTACTTC. This translates into CASSLEAVGTQYF. The variable domain in full, completed from reference TRBV7-9 and TRBJ2-5, reads DTGVSQNPRHKITKRGQNVTFRCDPISEHNRLYWYRQTLGQGPEFLTYFQNEAQLEKSRLLSDRFSAERPKGSFSTLEIQRTEQGDSAMYLCASSLEAVGTQYFGPGTRLLVL.

The table lists this clone with a few counts. The chain combines TRBV11-2 with TRBJ2-7; possible D gene TRBD2, 6 bases. Trimming removed 8 bases from V and 6 bases from J, with 17 bases in between. The CDR3 is made up of 13 amino acids. Germline assignment: CDR1 SGHAT and CDR2 FQNNGV. The CDR3 protein is CASGDSSLGEQYF. CDR3 coding DNA: TGTGCCAGCGGGGACTCCAGCTTGGGCGAGCAGTACTTC.

This clone was observed a few times. The chain uses TRBV2 and TRBJ1-5; D not certain. Trimming pared 4 bases from V and 4 bases from J, leaving 11 bases between. CDR1 and CDR2 from the germline V gene are SNHLY and FYNNEI. This CDR3 spans 14 amino acids. CDR3 sequence (DNA): TGTGCCAGCAGTGGGTCTATCGGTAATCAGCCCCAGCATTTT. Protein: CASSGSIGNQPQHF.

This clone was detected a few times. The chain has TRBV6-5 and TRBJ1-1; tentatively, D is TRBD1 (6 bases). Trimming shortened V by 7 bases and J by 4 bases, and 16 bases separated the two germline ends. The CDR3 spans 14 residues. Per the germline V gene, CDR1 is MNHEY and CDR2 is SVGAGI. CDR3: CASTAQGLGTEAFF. The CDR3 DNA reads TGTGCCAGCACCGCACAGGGCCTGGGCACTGAAGCTTTCTTT.

The CDR3 reads CASSLARGGRTDTQYF. The DNA for the CDR3 is TGCGCCAGCAGCTTGGCCCGGGGGGGGCGCACAGATACGCAGTATTTT. The V gene is TRBV5-1, the J gene TRBJ2-3; 8 nucleotides align to TRBD2. This CDR3 is built from 16 residues. Germline V CDR1 and CDR2: SGHRS, YFSETQ. Unmatched junction bases numbered 4, after V lost 0 bases and J lost 1 base.

This clone was detected only a few times. The chain is built from TRBV5-6 and TRBJ2-1; possible D gene TRBD2, 7 bases. Per the germline V gene, CDR1 is SGHDT and CDR2 is YYEEEE. CDR3 length equals 19 residues. Trimming stripped 1 base from V and 4 bases from J, with 24 bases between. DNA of the CDR3: TGTGCCAGCAGCTTGTTTCGCGGCGGCGGGGGCGACGTTTACAATGAGCAGTTCTTC. Translated, it gives CASSLFRGGGGDVYNEQFF.

The rearrangement uses TRBV19 and TRBJ1-5; 11 bases are shared with TRBD1. V gave up 5 bases and J gave up 6 bases; unmatched junction bases: 9. The germline CDR1 and CDR2 sequences are LNHDA and SQIVND (reference sequence). CDR3 length: 16 residues. CDR3 sequence (DNA): TGTGCCAGTAGTGCCCCCGGGACAGGGGGAACTCAGCCCCAGCATTTT. Translating it yields CASSAPGTGGTQPQHF.

This chain links TRBV9 with TRBJ1-5; no definite D call. The V end lost 3 bases, the J end lost 0 bases, and 7 bases lay between the germline ends. Germline assignment: CDR1 SGDLS and CDR2 YYNGEE. The CDR3 totals 14 residues. CDR3 amino acids: CASSGRDSNQPQHF. The CDR3 DNA reads as TGTGCCAGCAGCGGGCGGGATAGCAATCAGCCCCAGCATTTT.

J is TRBJ2-2 and V is TRBV5-6, with 9 bases aligning to TRBD2. Germline trimming cut 0 bases from V and 1 base from J; bases unmatched to any gene: 1. Germline loops: CDR1 SGHDT, CDR2 YYEEEE. This CDR3 region has 16 residues. The CDR3, as DNA: TGTGCCAGCAGCTTGGAACTAGCGGGGAACACCGGGGAGCTGTTTTTT. It translates to CASSLELAGNTGELFF.